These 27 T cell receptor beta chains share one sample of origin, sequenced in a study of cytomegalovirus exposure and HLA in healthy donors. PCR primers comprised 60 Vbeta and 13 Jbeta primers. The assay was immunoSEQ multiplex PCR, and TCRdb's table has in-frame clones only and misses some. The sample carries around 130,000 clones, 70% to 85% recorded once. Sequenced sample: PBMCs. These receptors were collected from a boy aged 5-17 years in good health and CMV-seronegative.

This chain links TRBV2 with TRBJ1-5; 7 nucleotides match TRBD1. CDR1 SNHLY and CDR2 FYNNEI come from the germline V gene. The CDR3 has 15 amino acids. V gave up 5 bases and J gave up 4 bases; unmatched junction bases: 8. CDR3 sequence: CASSRQGGPNQPQHF. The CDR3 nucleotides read TGTGCCAGCAGTCGACAGGGCGGACCAAATCAGCCCCAGCATTTT.

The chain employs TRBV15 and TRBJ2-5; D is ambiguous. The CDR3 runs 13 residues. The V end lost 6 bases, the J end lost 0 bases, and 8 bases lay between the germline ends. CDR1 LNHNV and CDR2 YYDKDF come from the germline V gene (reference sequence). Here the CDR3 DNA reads TGTGCCACCAGTACTCCGAACCAAGAGACCCAGTACTTC. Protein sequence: CATSTPNQETQYF.

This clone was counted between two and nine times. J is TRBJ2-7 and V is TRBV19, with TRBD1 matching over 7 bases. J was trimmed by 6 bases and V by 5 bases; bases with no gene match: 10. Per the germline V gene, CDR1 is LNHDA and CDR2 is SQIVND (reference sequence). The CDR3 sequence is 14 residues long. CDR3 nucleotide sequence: TGTGCCAGTAGTCCCGACAGGGAATGGGGCGAGCAGTACTTC. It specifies CASSPDREWGEQYF.

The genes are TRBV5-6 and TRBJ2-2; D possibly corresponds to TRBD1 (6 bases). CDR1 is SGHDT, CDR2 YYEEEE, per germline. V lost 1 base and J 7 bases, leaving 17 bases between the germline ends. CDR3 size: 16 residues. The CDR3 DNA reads TGTGCCAGCAGCTTGTACCGACAGGCTTACGGCGGGGAGCTGTTTTTT. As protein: CASSLYRQAYGGELFF.

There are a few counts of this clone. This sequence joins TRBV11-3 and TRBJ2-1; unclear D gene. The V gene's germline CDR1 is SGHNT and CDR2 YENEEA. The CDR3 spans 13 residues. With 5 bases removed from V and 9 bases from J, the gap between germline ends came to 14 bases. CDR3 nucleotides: TGTGCCAGCAGCAAGGATTCTAGTAGTGAGCAGTTCTTC. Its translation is CASSKDSSSEQFF. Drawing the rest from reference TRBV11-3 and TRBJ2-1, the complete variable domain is EAGVVQSPRYKIIEKKQPVAFWCNPISGHNTLYWYLQNLGQGPELLIRYENEEAVDDSQLPKDRFSAERLKGVDSTLKIQPAELGDSAVYLCASSKDSSSEQFFGPGTRLTVL.

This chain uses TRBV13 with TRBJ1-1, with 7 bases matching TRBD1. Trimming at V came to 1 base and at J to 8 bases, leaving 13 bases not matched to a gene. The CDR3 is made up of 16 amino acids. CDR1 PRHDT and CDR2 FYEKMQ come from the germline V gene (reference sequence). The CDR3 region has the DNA TGTGCCAGCAGCTTAGTAGTGCCAGGGGGGATGTCCGAAGCTTTCTTT. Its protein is CASSLVVPGGMSEAFF.

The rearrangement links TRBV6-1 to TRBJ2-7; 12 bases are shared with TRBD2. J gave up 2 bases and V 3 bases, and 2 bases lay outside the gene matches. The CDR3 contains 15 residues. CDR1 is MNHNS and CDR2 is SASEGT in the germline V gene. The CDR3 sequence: CASSDGLAGTYEQYF. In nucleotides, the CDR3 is TGTGCCAGCAGTGATGGACTAGCGGGAACCTACGAGCAGTACTTC.

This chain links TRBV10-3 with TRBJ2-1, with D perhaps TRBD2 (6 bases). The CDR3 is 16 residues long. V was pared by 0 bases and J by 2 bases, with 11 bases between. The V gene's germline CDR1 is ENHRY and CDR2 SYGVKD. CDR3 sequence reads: CAISESTSSTYNEQFF. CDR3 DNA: TGTGCCATCAGTGAGTCAACTAGCTCAACCTACAATGAGCAGTTCTTC.

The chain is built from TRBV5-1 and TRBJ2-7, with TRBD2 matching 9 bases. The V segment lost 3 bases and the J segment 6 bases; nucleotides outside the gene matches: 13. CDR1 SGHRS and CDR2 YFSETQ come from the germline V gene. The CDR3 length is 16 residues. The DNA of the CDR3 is TGCGCCAGCAGCTACCTTGGACTAGCGTTCCTTTCCGAGCAGTACTTC. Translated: CASSYLGLAFLSEQYF.

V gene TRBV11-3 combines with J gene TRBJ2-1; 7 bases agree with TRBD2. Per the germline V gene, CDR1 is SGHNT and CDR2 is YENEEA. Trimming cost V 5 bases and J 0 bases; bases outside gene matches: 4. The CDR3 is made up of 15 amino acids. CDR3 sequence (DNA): TGTGCCAGCAGCCCCGGCGGGAGCTCCTACAATGAGCAGTTCTTC. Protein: CASSPGGSSYNEQFF.

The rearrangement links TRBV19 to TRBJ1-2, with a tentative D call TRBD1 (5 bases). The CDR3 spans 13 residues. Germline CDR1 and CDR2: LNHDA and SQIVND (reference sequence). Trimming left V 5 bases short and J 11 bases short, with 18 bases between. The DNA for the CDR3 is TGTGCCAGTAGTGCGGGGACTTCCGGGCAATACACCTTC. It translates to CASSAGTSGQYTF.

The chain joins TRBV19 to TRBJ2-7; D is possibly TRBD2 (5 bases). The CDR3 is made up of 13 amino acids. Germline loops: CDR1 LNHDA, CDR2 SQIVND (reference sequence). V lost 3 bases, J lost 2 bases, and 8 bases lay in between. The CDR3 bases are TGTGCCAGTAGTATGGGAGATACCTACGAGCAGTACTTC. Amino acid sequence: CASSMGDTYEQYF.

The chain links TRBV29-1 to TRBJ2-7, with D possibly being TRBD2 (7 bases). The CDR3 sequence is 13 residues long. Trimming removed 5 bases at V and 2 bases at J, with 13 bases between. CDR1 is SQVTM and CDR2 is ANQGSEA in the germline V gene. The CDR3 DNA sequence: TGCAGCGTTAGGTCGGGGGGCCCCTACGAGCAGTACTTC. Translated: CSVRSGGPYEQYF.

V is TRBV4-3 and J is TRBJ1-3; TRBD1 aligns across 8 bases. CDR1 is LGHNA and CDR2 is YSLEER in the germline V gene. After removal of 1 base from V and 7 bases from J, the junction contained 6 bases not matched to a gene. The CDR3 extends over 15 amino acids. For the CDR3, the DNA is TGCGCCAGCAGCCAAGGTCAACAGGGGGGGAACACCATATATTTT. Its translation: CASSQGQQGGNTIYF.

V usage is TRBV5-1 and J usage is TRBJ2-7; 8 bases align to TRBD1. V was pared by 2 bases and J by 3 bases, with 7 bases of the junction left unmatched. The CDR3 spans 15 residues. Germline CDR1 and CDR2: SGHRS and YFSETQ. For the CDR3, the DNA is TGCGCCAGCAGCTTAACGGGACAGGTCCTCTACGAGCAGTACTTC. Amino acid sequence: CASSLTGQVLYEQYF.

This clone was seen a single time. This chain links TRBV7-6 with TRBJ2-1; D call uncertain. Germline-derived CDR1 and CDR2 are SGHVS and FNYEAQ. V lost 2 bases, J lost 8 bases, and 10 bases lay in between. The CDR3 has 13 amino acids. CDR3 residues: CASSLSVTDEQFF. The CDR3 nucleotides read TGTGCCAGCAGCTTATCGGTTACGGATGAGCAGTTCTTC.

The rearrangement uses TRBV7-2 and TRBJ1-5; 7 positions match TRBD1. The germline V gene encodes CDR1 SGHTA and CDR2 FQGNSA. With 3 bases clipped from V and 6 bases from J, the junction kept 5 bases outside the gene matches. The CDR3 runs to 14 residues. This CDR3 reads CASSLDRLGQPQHF. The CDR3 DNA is TGTGCCAGCAGCTTGGACAGGCTGGGTCAGCCCCAGCATTTT. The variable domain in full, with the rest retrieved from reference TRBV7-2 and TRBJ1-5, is GAGVSQSPSNKVTEKGKDVELRCDPISGHTALYWYRQSLGQGLEFLIYFQGNSAPDKSGLPSDRFSAERTGGSVSTLTIQRTQQEDSAVYLCASSLDRLGQPQHFGDGTRLSIL.

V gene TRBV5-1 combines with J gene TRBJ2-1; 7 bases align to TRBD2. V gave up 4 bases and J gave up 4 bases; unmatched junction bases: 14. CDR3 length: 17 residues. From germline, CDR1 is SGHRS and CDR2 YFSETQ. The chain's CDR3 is CASSPTPGRADYNEQFF. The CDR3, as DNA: TGCGCCAGCAGCCCTACGCCAGGGAGGGCCGATTACAATGAGCAGTTCTTC.

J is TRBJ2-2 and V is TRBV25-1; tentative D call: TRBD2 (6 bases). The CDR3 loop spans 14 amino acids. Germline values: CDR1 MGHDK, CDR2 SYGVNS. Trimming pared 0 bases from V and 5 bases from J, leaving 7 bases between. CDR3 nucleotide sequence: TGTGCCAGCAGTGAATATGGAGGGACCGGGGAGCTGTTTTTT. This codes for CASSEYGGTGELFF. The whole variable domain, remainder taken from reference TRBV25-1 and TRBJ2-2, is EADIYQTPRYLVIGTGKKITLECSQTMGHDKMYWYQQDPGMELHLIHYSYGVNSTEKGDLSSESTVSRIRTEHFPLTLESARPSHTSQYLCASSEYGGTGELFFGEGSRLTVL.

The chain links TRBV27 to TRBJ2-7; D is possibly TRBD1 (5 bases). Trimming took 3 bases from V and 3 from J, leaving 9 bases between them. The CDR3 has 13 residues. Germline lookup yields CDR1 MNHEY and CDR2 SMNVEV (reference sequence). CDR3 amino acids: CASSLTENYEQYF. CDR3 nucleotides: TGTGCCAGCAGTTTGACAGAAAACTACGAGCAGTACTTC.

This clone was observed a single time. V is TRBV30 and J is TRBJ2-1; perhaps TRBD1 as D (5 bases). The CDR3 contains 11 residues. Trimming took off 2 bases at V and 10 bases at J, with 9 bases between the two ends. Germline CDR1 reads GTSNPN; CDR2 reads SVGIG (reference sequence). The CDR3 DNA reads TGTGCCTGGAGTTTTCGACAGGAGCAGTTCTTC. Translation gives CAWSFRQEQFF.

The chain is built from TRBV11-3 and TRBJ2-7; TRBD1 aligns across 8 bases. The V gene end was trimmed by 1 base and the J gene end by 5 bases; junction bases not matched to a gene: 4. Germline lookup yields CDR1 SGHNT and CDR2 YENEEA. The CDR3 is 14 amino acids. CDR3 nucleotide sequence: TGTGCCAGCAGCTTAGGACAGGGGTCCGACGAGCAGTACTTC. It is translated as CASSLGQGSDEQYF.

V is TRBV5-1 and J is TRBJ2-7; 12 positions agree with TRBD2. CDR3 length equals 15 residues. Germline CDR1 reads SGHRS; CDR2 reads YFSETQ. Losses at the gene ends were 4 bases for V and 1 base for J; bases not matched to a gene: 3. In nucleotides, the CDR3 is TGCGCCAGCAGCCGTGGGACTAGCGGGTCCTACGAGCAGTACTTC. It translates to CASSRGTSGSYEQYF. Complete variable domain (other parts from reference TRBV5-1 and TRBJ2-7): KAGVTQTPRYLIKTRGQQVTLSCSPISGHRSVSWYQQTPGQGLQFLFEYFSETQRNKGNFPGRFSGRQFSNSRSEMNVSTLELGDSALYLCASSRGTSGSYEQYFGPGTRLTVT.

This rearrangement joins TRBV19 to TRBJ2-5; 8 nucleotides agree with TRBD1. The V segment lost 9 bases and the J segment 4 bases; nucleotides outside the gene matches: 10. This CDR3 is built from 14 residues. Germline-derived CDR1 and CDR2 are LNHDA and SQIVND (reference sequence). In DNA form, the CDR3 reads TGTGCCAGCGCCCCTAAACAGGGGGGAGAGACCCAGTACTTC. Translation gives CASAPKQGGETQYF.

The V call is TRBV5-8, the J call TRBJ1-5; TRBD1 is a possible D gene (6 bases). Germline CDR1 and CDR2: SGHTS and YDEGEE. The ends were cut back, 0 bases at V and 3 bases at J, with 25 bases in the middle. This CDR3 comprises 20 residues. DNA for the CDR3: TGTGCCAGCAGCTTGGTTCAGGGCCAGGGGCCGACCTACAACAATCAGCCCCAGCATTTT. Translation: CASSLVQGQGPTYNNQPQHF.

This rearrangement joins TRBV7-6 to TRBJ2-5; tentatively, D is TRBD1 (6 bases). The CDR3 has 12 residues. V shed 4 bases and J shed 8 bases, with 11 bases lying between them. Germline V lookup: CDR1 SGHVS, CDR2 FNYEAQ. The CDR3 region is CASSSRGRTQYF. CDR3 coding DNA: TGTGCCAGCAGCTCCAGGGGCCGCACCCAGTACTTC.

The CDR3 region is CASSVEETQYF. Written as DNA, the CDR3 is TGTGCCAGCAGCGTAGAAGAGACCCAGTACTTC. The chain links TRBV5-6 to TRBJ2-5; D not certain. Deletions cut 4 bases from V and 3 bases from J, with 4 bases between. This CDR3 spans 11 amino acids. Germline CDR1 is SGHDT and CDR2 is YYEEEE.